The 24 T cell receptor beta chains given below trace back to one sample, sequenced in a study of PD-1 blockade in mismatch repair-deficient tumors. Only in-frame clones appear in the TCRdb table, and some are missing; sequencing was by immunoSEQ multiplex PCR. This table holds some 110,000 clones, approximately 80% found once. Material: peripheral blood, obtained roughly 60 weeks after starting pembrolizumab. These receptor sequences come from an adult with mismatch repair-deficient cancer.

The gene calls are TRBV10-3 and TRBJ2-7, with 12 positions matching TRBD2. CDR3 length: 14 residues. Per germline, CDR1 ENHRY and CDR2 SYGVKD. J was trimmed by 5 bases and V by 5 bases; bases with no gene match: 4. CDR3 sequence (DNA): TGTGCCATCAGTCCTAGCGGGAGGGCTGACGAGCAGTACTTC. Translating gives CAISPSGRADEQYF.

The chain recombines TRBV11-3 with TRBJ2-7, with 14 bases identical to TRBD2. The germline V gene encodes CDR1 SGHNT and CDR2 YENEEA. Trimming cost V 6 bases and J 2 bases; bases outside gene matches: 9. This CDR3 comprises 17 residues. CDR3 region: CASSAGTSGRGTYEQYF. The DNA of the CDR3 is TGTGCCAGCAGTGCCGGGACTAGCGGGAGAGGTACCTACGAGCAGTACTTC.

This clone was seen once. V usage is TRBV29-1 and J usage is TRBJ2-3, with TRBD2 matching 10 bases. CDR1 and CDR2 from the germline V gene are SQVTM and ANQGSEA. The CDR3 has 14 residues. V shed 6 bases and J 5 bases; nucleotides not matched to a gene: 8. CDR3: CSVVLAGVIDTQYF. In nucleotides, the CDR3 is TGCAGCGTAGTGCTAGCGGGAGTTATAGATACGCAGTATTTT.

The chain carries TRBV19 and TRBJ1-5; 8 bases line up with TRBD1. The V and J ends lost 10 bases and 0 bases, in that order; junction bases with no gene match: 8. Germline V CDR1 and CDR2: LNHDA, SQIVND (reference sequence). The CDR3 loop spans 15 amino acids. CDR3 protein: CATAGTGNSNQPQHF. Written as DNA, the CDR3 is TGTGCCACAGCCGGGACAGGAAATAGCAATCAGCCCCAGCATTTT.

The chain combines TRBV18 with TRBJ2-2; 7 bases fit TRBD1. V lost 3 bases and J lost 0; bases outside the gene matches: 4. CDR3 length: 16 residues. The V gene's germline CDR1 is KGHSH and CDR2 LQKENI. CDR3 DNA sequence: TGTGCCAGCTCACCCCCTGGGACAGCGAACACCGGGGAGCTGTTTTTT. Protein sequence: CASSPPGTANTGELFF.

In regard to this clone: Other DNA sequences from this sample encode an identical CDR3 as well. The rearrangement links TRBV7-9 to TRBJ2-2; no firm D call. V shed 2 bases and J shed 2 bases, with 3 bases lying between them. The CDR3 runs 13 residues. Germline V gene data show CDR1 as SEHNR and CDR2 as FQNEAQ (reference sequence). CDR3 coding DNA: TGTGCCAGCAGCTTAACCAACACCGGGGAGCTGTTTTTT. Protein sequence: CASSLTNTGELFF.

V and J are TRBV7-8 and TRBJ2-4; D gene ambiguous. CDR3 length: 13 residues. Per germline, CDR1 SGHVS and CDR2 FQNEAQ. Trimming pared 2 bases from V and 2 bases from J, leaving 4 bases between. CDR3 region: CASSLWPKNIQYF. Written as DNA, the CDR3 is TGTGCCAGCAGCTTATGGCCCAAAAACATTCAGTACTTC.

This clone was observed a single time. In DNA form, the CDR3 reads TGCGCCAGCAGCCCCTCGGCAATGGGGATGAACACTGAAGCTTTCTTT. Protein sequence: CASSPSAMGMNTEAFF. The chain uses TRBV4-1 and TRBJ1-1, with no clear D. The CDR3 runs to 16 residues. The germline V gene has CDR1 MGHRA and CDR2 YSYEKL. V was clipped by 4 bases and J by 0 bases, with 15 bases between them.

This chain connects TRBV23-1 to TRBJ2-7, with D perhaps TRBD2 (6 bases). TRBV23-1 is marked as an open reading frame, function uncertain. V lost 7 bases to trimming and J lost 4 bases, with 14 bases between them. This CDR3 is 13 amino acids long. CDR3 DNA: TGCGCCAGCATCTGGCTAGCGCAGTACGAGCAGTACTTC. Translated: CASIWLAQYEQYF.

The gene calls are TRBV6-1 and TRBJ1-1; D is uncertain. The V end was cut by 2 bases, the J end by 0 bases, with 13 bases between. Per germline, CDR1 MNHNS and CDR2 SASEGT. The CDR3 is made up of 16 amino acids. Written as DNA, the CDR3 is TGTGCCAGCAGTGAACTAAAAGAGATTATGAACACTGAAGCTTTCTTT. Its protein product is CASSELKEIMNTEAFF.

This clone was counted once. A junction boundary mismatches the germline segment, possibly from a read error. The chain uses TRBV7-7 and TRBJ2-2, with TRBD2 matching over 7 bases. Germline V gene sequence: CDR1 SSHAT, CDR2 FNYEAQ (reference sequence). The CDR3 runs to 18 residues. The CDR3 reads CASSPRRTSTGGAGELFF. As DNA, the CDR3 is TGTGCTAGCAGCCCACGCCGCACTAGCACGGGAGGAGCTGGGGAGCTGTTTTTT.

This clone was picked up a small number of times. The V gene is TRBV5-8, the J gene TRBJ2-7; D is possibly TRBD1 (5 bases). The CDR3 totals 16 residues. The germline V gene has CDR1 SGHTS and CDR2 YDEGEE. Between the trimmed V and J ends, which lost 0 bases and 0 bases, there was a span of 13 bases. The CDR3 loop reads CASSLAWHRSSYEQYF. The CDR3 DNA is TGTGCCAGCAGCTTGGCTTGGCACAGGAGCTCCTACGAGCAGTACTTC.

This chain links TRBV7-2 with TRBJ1-2; D might be TRBD1 (6 bases). Germline V CDR1 and CDR2: SGHTA, FQGNSA. This CDR3 comprises 19 residues. V was cut by 1 base and J by 2 bases, with 23 bases left in between. CDR3 residues: CASSLEAPVQRGWNYGYTF. The CDR3 nucleotides are TGTGCCAGCAGCTTAGAAGCTCCCGTTCAAAGGGGGTGGAACTATGGCTACACCTTC.

V usage is TRBV9 and J usage is TRBJ2-1; possibly TRBD1 for D (5 bases). V lost 6 bases and J 2 bases, leaving 15 bases between the germline ends. This CDR3 region has 15 residues. The germline CDR1 and CDR2 sequences are SGDLS and YYNGEE. In DNA form, the CDR3 reads TGTGCCAGCAACGAGCAGGGAAGGGCCTACAATGAGCAGTTCTTC. Its protein product is CASNEQGRAYNEQFF.

The count of this clone is one. The genes are TRBV7-9 and TRBJ2-3; TRBD1 might be the D (6 bases). V dropped 1 base and J dropped 5 bases, with 13 bases sitting between them. The germline gives CDR1 SEHNR, CDR2 FQNEAQ (reference sequence). This CDR3 comprises 15 residues. As DNA, the CDR3 is TGTGCCAGCAGCTTAGAGGGCAGGGGTGAAGATACGCAGTATTTT. It yields the protein CASSLEGRGEDTQYF.

J is TRBJ2-1 and V is TRBV7-8; D gene ambiguous. CDR1 is SGHVS and CDR2 is FQNEAQ in the germline V gene. The CDR3 runs 13 residues. The V end was cut by 6 bases, the J end by 10 bases, with 16 bases between. As DNA, the CDR3 is TGTGCCAGCAGAGCTTCTAGTCTTGGGGAGCAGTTCTTC. This encodes CASRASSLGEQFF.

This clone showed up just a few times. The V call is TRBV5-4, the J call TRBJ1-1; maybe TRBD1 (6 bases). The germline CDR1 and CDR2 sequences are SGHNT and YYREEE (reference sequence). With 0 bases removed from V and 5 bases from J, the gap between germline ends came to 20 bases. The CDR3 has 17 amino acids. This chain's CDR3 is CASSLGWSVGGGTEAFF. The CDR3, as DNA: TGTGCCAGCAGCTTGGGTTGGAGCGTCGGAGGGGGGACTGAAGCTTTCTTT.

This clone has only a few counts. The chain couples TRBV19 to TRBJ1-5; 10 positions agree with TRBD1. The germline CDR1 and CDR2 sequences are LNHDA and SQIVND (reference sequence). The CDR3 spans 13 residues. After removal of 7 bases from V and 11 bases from J, the junction contained 8 bases not matched to a gene. The CDR3 DNA sequence: TGTGCCAGTACTTTGGGACAGGGGATAGCCCAGCATTTT. Residues: CASTLGQGIAQHF.

The chain links TRBV19 to TRBJ2-1; maybe TRBD2 (7 bases). The germline V gene encodes CDR1 LNHDA and CDR2 SQIVND (reference sequence). V was shortened by 3 bases and J by 1 base, with 25 bases between the two germline ends. The CDR3 is 20 residues long. CDR3 sequence: CASSMDSSYERAGSYNEQFF. DNA for the CDR3: TGTGCCAGTAGTATGGACAGCTCCTATGAGAGAGCGGGATCCTACAATGAGCAGTTCTTC.

This chain links TRBV4-3 with TRBJ2-7, with 9 positions matching TRBD1. J gave up 4 bases and V 1 base, and 5 bases lay outside the gene matches. The germline V gene encodes CDR1 LGHNA and CDR2 YSLEER. The CDR3 is 15 residues long. The CDR3 DNA sequence: TGCGCCAGCAGCCAAGCCCGGACAGGGGATTACGAGCAGTACTTC. This codes for CASSQARTGDYEQYF.

This clone was recorded only once. The genes are TRBV7-9 and TRBJ2-7, with D possibly matching TRBD2 (5 bases). Germline V gives CDR1 SEHNR, CDR2 FQNEAQ (reference sequence). This CDR3 is 16 amino acids long. V was pared by 4 bases and J by 6 bases, with 22 bases between. CDR3 residues: CASSSRRGSARPEQYF. CDR3 in DNA: TGTGCCAGCAGCTCCCGCCGTGGGAGCGCGAGGCCCGAGCAGTACTTC.

V usage is TRBV5-6 and J usage is TRBJ2-5; 14 bases map to TRBD2. Germline assignment: CDR1 SGHDT and CDR2 YYEEEE. CDR3 length: 16 residues. The V segment lost 3 bases and the J segment 5 bases; nucleotides outside the gene matches: 6. The CDR3 nucleotides are TGTGCCAGCAGCTCGACTAGCGGGAGGGAGTGGGAGACCCAGTACTTC. Protein: CASSSTSGREWETQYF.

V and J are TRBV7-3 and TRBJ2-1; D is uncertain. The germline CDR1 and CDR2 sequences are SGHTA and FQGTGA. Deletions cut 4 bases from V and 9 bases from J, with 10 bases between. The CDR3 extends over 12 amino acids. The CDR3 DNA is TGTGCCAGCAGCTCTGGAAACGTTGAGCAGTTCTTC. The encoded protein is CASSSGNVEQFF.

The CDR3 region is CASSPFGTSGRVYEQYF. The CDR3, as DNA: TGTGCCAGCAGCCCCTTTGGGACTAGCGGGAGGGTCTACGAGCAGTACTTC. V and J are TRBV27 and TRBJ2-7, with 16 positions matching TRBD2. Germline V gives CDR1 MNHEY, CDR2 SMNVEV (reference sequence). The CDR3 contains 17 residues. Losses at the gene ends were 6 bases for V and 3 bases for J; bases not matched to a gene: 8.